These 11 T cell receptor beta chains share one sample of origin, sequenced in a study of T cells in Graves' hyperthyroidism and ophthalmopathy. The source material, RNA transcripts, was used to amplify TCR beta CDR3 regions. A first-round RT-PCR of the TCR CDR3 used the HTBI primer set. Each CDR3 protein is one row after TCRdb ran MiXCR on the multiplex PCR reads. The data show approximately 570,000 distinct CDR3 sequences, with 15% to 20% seen just once and 47% held by the top ten. Sequenced material: blood. The receptors derive from a man in his forties or fifties with Graves' ophthalmopathy.

This clonotype showed up many times. In DNA, the CDR3 is TGTGCCAGCAGCCTCCGCCCGCGGGATACGCAGTATTTT. Translated, it gives CASSLRPRDTQYF. The chain carries TRBV3-1 and TRBJ2-3; D is uncertain. Deletions cut 4 bases from V and 6 bases from J, with 11 bases between. The CDR3 has 13 amino acids. Germline V CDR1 and CDR2: LGHDT, YNNKEL (reference sequence).

This clonotype turned up a few times. This chain connects TRBV4-2 to TRBJ1-2; D call uncertain. The germline gives CDR1 LGHNA, CDR2 YNFKEQ. This CDR3 comprises 14 residues. Trimming cost V 4 bases and J 4 bases, with 13 bases left between them. The CDR3 sequence: CASSPLDSGYGYTF. The DNA of the CDR3 is TGTGCCAGCAGCCCTCTAGACTCGGGCTATGGCTACACCTTC.

This clonotype showed up many times. V is TRBV2 and J is TRBJ2-2, with 8 bases matching TRBD2. CDR3 length: 15 amino acids. Germline lookup yields CDR1 SNHLY and CDR2 FYNNEI. V was clipped by 2 bases and J by 2 bases; unmatched bases: 1. The CDR3 sequence: CASSELAGNTGELFF. The CDR3 DNA reads TGTGCCAGCAGTGAACTAGCGGGTAACACCGGGGAGCTGTTTTTT.

This clonotype appeared a few times. The CDR3: CASSLWGGGRAENSYNEQFF. For the CDR3, the DNA is TGTGCCAGCAGCTTATGGGGGGGCGGGAGAGCTGAGAACTCCTACAATGAGCAGTTCTTC. The gene calls are TRBV11-2 and TRBJ2-1; D possibly corresponds to TRBD2 (7 bases). The germline CDR1 and CDR2 sequences are SGHAT and FQNNGV. The ends were cut back, 2 bases at V and 0 bases at J, with 23 bases in the middle. This CDR3 comprises 20 residues.

This clonotype was seen many times. This chain joins TRBV11-2 and TRBJ2-1, with 13 bases that match TRBD2. The CDR3 totals 17 residues. V lost 5 bases and J lost 6; bases outside the gene matches: 10. Per the germline V gene, CDR1 is SGHAT and CDR2 is FQNNGV. This CDR3 reads CASSVLAGGPPRNEQFF. The CDR3 DNA is TGTGCCAGCAGCGTACTAGCGGGGGGGCCCCCGCGCAATGAGCAGTTCTTC. The variable domain in full, completed from reference TRBV11-2 and TRBJ2-1, reads EAGVAQSPRYKIIEKRQSVAFWCNPISGHATLYWYQQILGQGPKLLIQFQNNGVVDDSQLPKDRFSAERLKGVDSTLKIQPAKLEDSAVYLCASSVLAGGPPRNEQFFGPGTRLTVL.

This clonotype was found many times. DNA of the CDR3: TGTGCCAGCAGCAGGGGAACCGGGGAGCTGTTTTTT. Amino acid sequence: CASSRGTGELFF. V and J are TRBV28 and TRBJ2-2; perhaps TRBD1 as D (6 bases). This CDR3 contains 12 residues. CDR1 and CDR2 from the germline V gene are MDHEN and SYDVKM. V gave up 6 bases and J gave up 5 bases, with 7 bases separating them.

This clonotype was seen at least ten times. The chain has TRBV27 and TRBJ2-7, with TRBD1 matching 12 bases. Trimming removed 6 bases from V and 5 bases from J; junction bases left unmatched: 5. Germline V gene lookup returns CDR1 MNHEY and CDR2 SMNVEV (reference sequence). The CDR3 has 14 amino acids. The CDR3 sequence is CASSSGQGAHEQYF. DNA of the CDR3: TGTGCCAGCAGCTCGGGACAGGGGGCCCACGAGCAGTACTTC.

This clonotype was observed many times. The V and J genes are TRBV2 and TRBJ2-3; TRBD1 matches 8 bases. Germline V gene data show CDR1 as SNHLY and CDR2 as FYNNEI. The CDR3 is 13 residues long. The V segment lost 6 bases and the J segment 4 bases; nucleotides outside the gene matches: 3. The CDR3 DNA reads as TGTGCCAGCAGCGAACAGGGGGCAGATACGCAGTATTTT. Amino acids: CASSEQGADTQYF.

This clonotype was seen many times. This chain uses TRBV27 with TRBJ1-2, with TRBD1 matching over 8 bases. V lost 3 bases, J lost 6 bases, and 9 bases stayed unmatched. The CDR3 has 15 residues. Looked up from germline, CDR1 is MNHEY and CDR2 is SMNVEV (reference sequence). CDR3 nucleotide sequence: TGTGCCAGCAGTTTGGTTGCAGGGGGCGTTAATGGCTACACCTTC. Amino acids: CASSLVAGGVNGYTF.

The chain is built from TRBV6-1 and TRBJ2-7; 14 bases line up with TRBD2. Germline V gene data show CDR1 as MNHNS and CDR2 as SASEGT. This CDR3 is built from 16 residues. Unmatched junction bases numbered 13, after V lost 6 bases and J lost 9 bases. Written as DNA, the CDR3 is TGTGCCAGCAGGGGACTAGCGGGAGTTTCCTTACGAGGGCAGTACTTC. As protein: CASRGLAGVSLRGQYF.

This clonotype came up a few times. The chain uses TRBV4-3 and TRBJ2-7; possibly TRBD1 for D (6 bases). The CDR3 loop spans 14 amino acids. CDR1 LGHNA and CDR2 YSLEER come from the germline V gene. Trimming pared 3 bases from V and 0 bases from J, leaving 9 bases between. The DNA of the CDR3 is TGCGCCAGCAGCCACGGGACATACTCCTACGAGCAGTACTTC. Its protein is CASSHGTYSYEQYF.